This T cell receptor beta chain was observed in a study of beta chain features in type 1 diabetes. Sequencing targeted expressed TCRB transcripts, as all isolated RNA had been reverse transcribed. Generated by immunoSEQ multiplex PCR, the TCRdb table keeps only in-frame clones and is missing some. The repertoire includes 450,000 to 550,000 clones, about 30% of them detected once, and around 0.065% sits in the top ten. Turning to this clone: Its matching antigen is unknown. Other DNA sequences in this specimen translate into the identical CDR3.

The CDR3 is made up of 14 amino acids. V was cut by 5 bases and J by 3 bases, with 17 bases left in between. Germline lookup yields CDR1 GTSNPN and CDR2 SVGIG (reference sequence). Cells sorted by CD45RO/CCR7/CD25/CD127/CD95/CD27 comprised CD4+ naive, central memory, regulatory and stem cell-like memory cells. Populations isolated by sorting all had purity greater than 95%. Study findings and constraints: In type 1 diabetes patients, VDJ junctions had fewer insertions; deletions at these junctions were more frequent. Naive, central memory and Treg TCRB repertoires seemed to resemble each other more closely in patients than they did in healthy donors.

The specimen was naive CD4+ T cells from blood. V usage is TRBV30 and J usage is TRBJ2-7, with D unresolved. The sequence was collected from a young man in good health. The CDR3 loop is CAWGLGQPYYEQYF. CDR3 DNA: TGTGCCTGGGGCCTCGGGCAGCCGTACTACGAGCAGTACTTC.